This T cell receptor (beta chain) emerged from a study of blood T cell repertoires in COVID-19. Across the whole study: T cells, B-cell-depleted T cells, or PBMCs supplied cDNA or gDNA.

CDR1 and CDR2 (germline): MNHEY, SMNVEV (reference sequence). The CDR3 length is 16 residues. V shed 8 bases and J 5 bases; nucleotides not matched to a gene: 10. Authors' methods: Amplification of reference gene primers provided the estimated nucleated cell counts. The method was immunoSEQ multiplex PCR; TCRdb's version includes in-frame clones alone and lacks a portion of them. V, J and clone size reflect that table, while D and trimming were determined from the DNA. This sample has hundreds of thousands of clones, with 88% found just once. The J gene is TRBJ1-6, the V gene TRBV27, with 9 bases that match TRBD1. The sample taken for sequencing was PBMCs or T cells enriched from blood (not recorded which). The sequence derives from a woman between 18 and 29 years old who had been exposed to COVID-19. The CDR3 protein is CASSPDRGRNNSPLHF. As DNA, the CDR3 is TGTGCCAGCTCTCCGGACAGGGGAAGGAATAATTCACCCCTCCACTTT.